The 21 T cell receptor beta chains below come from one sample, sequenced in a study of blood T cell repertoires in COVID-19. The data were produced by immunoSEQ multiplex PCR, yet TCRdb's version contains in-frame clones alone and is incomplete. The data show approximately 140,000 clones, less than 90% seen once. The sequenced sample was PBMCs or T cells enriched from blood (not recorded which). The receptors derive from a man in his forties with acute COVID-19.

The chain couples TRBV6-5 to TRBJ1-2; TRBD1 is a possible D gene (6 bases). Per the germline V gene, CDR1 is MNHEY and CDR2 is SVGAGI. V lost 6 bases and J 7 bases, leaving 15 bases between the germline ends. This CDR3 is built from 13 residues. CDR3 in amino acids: CASSSRQAGGYTF. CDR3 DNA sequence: TGTGCCAGCAGCTCCAGACAGGCTGGTGGCTACACCTTC.

As DNA, the CDR3 is TGTGCCAGCAGTTATGGGACAGGGGGCATGGAGACCCAGTACTTC. Its translation: CASSYGTGGMETQYF. V usage is TRBV6-2 or TRBV6-3 and J usage is TRBJ2-5, with 12 bases aligning to TRBD1. The CDR3 runs 15 residues. The V gene end was trimmed by 3 bases and the J gene end by 5 bases; junction bases not matched to a gene: 4. CDR1 and CDR2 from the germline V gene are MNHEY and SVGEGT.

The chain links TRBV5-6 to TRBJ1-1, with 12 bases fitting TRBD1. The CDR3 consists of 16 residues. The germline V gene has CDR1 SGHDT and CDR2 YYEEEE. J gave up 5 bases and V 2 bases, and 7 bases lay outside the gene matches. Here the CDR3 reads CASSFSGGQGATEAFF. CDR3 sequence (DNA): TGTGCCAGCAGCTTTTCCGGGGGACAGGGGGCGACTGAAGCTTTCTTT.

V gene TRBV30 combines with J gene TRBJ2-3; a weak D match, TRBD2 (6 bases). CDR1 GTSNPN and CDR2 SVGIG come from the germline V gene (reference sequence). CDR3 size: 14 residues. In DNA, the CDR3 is TGTGCTTGGGGCGGGGAAGCTAGCACAGATACGCAGTATTTT. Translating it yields CAWGGEASTDTQYF.

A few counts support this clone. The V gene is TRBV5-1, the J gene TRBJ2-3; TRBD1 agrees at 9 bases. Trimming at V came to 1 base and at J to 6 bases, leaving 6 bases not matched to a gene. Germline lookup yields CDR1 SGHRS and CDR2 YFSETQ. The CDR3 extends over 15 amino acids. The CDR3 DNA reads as TGCGCCAGCAGCTTGTTACAGGGGGCCTGGGATACGCAGTATTTT. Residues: CASSLLQGAWDTQYF. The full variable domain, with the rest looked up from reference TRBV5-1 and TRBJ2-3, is KAGVTQTPRYLIKTRGQQVTLSCSPISGHRSVSWYQQTPGQGLQFLFEYFSETQRNKGNFPGRFSGRQFSNSRSEMNVSTLELGDSALYLCASSLLQGAWDTQYFGPGTRLTVL.

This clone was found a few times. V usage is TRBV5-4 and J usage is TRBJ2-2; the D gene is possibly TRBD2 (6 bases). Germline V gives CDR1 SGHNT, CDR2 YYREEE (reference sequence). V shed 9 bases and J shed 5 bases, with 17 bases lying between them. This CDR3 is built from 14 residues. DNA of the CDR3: TGTGCCACCCTCGAAGTGGGAGGAACCGGGGAGCTGTTTTTT. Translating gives CATLEVGGTGELFF.

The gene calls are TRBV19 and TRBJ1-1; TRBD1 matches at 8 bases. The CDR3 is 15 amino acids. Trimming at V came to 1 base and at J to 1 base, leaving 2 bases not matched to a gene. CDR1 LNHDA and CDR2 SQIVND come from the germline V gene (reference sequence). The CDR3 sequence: CASSIGGQGNTEAFF. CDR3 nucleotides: TGTGCCAGTAGTATAGGAGGACAGGGGAACACTGAAGCTTTCTTT.

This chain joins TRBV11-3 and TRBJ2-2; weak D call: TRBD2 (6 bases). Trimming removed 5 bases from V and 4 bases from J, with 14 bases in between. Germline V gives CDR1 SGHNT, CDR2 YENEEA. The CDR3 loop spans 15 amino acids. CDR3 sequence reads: CASSPGLLGTGELFF. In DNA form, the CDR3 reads TGTGCCAGCAGCCCGGGACTCCTGGGCACCGGGGAGCTGTTTTTT.

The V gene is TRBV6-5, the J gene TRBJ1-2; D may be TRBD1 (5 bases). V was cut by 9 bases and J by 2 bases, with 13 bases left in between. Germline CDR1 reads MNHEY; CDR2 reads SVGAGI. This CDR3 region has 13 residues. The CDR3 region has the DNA TGTGCCAGTCTGGGGCACCGCAACTATGGCTACACCTTC. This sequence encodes CASLGHRNYGYTF.

The CDR3 sequence is CASSPIPEETQYF. In nucleotides, the CDR3 is TGTGCCAGCTCACCAATTCCAGAAGAGACCCAGTACTTC. The chain links TRBV18 to TRBJ2-5; D not resolved. The CDR3 sequence is 13 residues long. Trimming removed 2 bases at V and 3 bases at J, with 7 bases between. CDR1 is KGHSH and CDR2 is LQKENI in the germline V gene.

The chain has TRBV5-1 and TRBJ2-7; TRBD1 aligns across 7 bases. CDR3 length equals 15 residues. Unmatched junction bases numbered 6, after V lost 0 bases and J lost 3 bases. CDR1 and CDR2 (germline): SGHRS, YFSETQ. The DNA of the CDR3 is TGCGCCAGCAGCTTGGACCAGGGACAGATCTACGAGCAGTACTTC. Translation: CASSLDQGQIYEQYF.

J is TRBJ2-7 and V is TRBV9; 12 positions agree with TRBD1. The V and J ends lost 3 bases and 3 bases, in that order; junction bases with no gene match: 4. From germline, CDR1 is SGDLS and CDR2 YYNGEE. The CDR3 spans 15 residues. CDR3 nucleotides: TGTGCCAGCAGCGCTGGGACAGGGGGCTTCTACGAGCAGTACTTC. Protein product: CASSAGTGGFYEQYF.

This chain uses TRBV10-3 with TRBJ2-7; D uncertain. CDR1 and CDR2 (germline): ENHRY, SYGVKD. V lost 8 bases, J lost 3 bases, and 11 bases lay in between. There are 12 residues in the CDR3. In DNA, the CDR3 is TGTGCCATCTCGCAGCGCGGCTACGAGCAGTACTTC. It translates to CAISQRGYEQYF.

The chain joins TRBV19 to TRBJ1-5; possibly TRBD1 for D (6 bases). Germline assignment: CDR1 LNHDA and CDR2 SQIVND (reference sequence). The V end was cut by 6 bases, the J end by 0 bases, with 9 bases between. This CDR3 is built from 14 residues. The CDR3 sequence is CASRGTSSNQPQHF. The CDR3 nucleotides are TGTGCCAGTAGGGGGACATCTAGCAATCAGCCCCAGCATTTT.

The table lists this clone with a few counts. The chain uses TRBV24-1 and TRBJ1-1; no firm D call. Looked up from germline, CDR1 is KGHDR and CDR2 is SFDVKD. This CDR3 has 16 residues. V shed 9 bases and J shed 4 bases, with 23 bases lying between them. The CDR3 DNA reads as TGTGCCACCGCTTCTGCCGGGAGCCAAGAGGGCACTGAAGCTTTCTTT. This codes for CATASAGSQEGTEAFF.

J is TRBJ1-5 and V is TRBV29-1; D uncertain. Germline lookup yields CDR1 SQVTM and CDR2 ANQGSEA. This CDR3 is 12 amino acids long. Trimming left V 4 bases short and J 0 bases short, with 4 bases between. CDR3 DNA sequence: TGCAGCGTTGGTAATAGCAATCAGCCCCAGCATTTT. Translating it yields CSVGNSNQPQHF.

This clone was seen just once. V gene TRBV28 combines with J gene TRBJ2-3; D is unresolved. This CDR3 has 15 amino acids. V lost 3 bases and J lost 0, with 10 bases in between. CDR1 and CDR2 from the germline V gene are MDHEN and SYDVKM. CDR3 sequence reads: CASSLLLSSTDTQYF. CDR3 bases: TGTGCCAGCAGTTTGCTCCTATCTAGCACAGATACGCAGTATTTT. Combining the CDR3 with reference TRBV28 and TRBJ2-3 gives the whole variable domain DVKVTQSSRYLVKRTGEKVFLECVQDMDHENMFWYRQDPGLGLRLIYFSYDVKMKEKGDIPEGYSVSREKKERFSLILESASTNQTSMYLCASSLLLSSTDTQYFGPGTRLTVL.

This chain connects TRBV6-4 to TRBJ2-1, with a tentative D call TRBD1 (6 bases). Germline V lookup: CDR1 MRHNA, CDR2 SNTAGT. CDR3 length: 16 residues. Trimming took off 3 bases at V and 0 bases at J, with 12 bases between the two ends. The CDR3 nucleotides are TGTGCCAGCAGTGAATTCGGACAGAGCTCCTACAATGAGCAGTTCTTC. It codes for CASSEFGQSSYNEQFF.

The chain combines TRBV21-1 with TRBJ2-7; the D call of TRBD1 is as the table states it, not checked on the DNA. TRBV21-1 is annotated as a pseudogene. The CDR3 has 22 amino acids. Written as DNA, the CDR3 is TGTGCCAGCAGCAAAGAAGGGGTTACGGACAGGGGGAATTCTTGTTCCCGCTACGAGCAGTACTTC. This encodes CASSKEGVTDRGNSCSRYEQYF.

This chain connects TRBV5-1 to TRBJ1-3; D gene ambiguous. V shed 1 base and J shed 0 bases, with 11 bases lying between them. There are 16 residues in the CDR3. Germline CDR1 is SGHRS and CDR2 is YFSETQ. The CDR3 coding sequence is TGCGCCAGCAGCTTGTCAGCAGCGAACTCTGGAAACACCATATATTTT. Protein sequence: CASSLSAANSGNTIYF.

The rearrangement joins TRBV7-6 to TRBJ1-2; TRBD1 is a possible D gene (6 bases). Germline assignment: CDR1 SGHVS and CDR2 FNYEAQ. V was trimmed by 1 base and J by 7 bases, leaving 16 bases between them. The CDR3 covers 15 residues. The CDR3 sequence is CASSLGDTGLVGYTF. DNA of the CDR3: TGTGCCAGCAGCTTAGGGGACACGGGACTAGTTGGCTACACCTTC.